This T cell receptor (beta chain) was recovered during a study of shared clonotypes between healthy human individuals. Points from the study as a whole: Around 5% of naive CD4 clonotypes were common to several donors.

Points on this clone: The antigen remains unidentified.

Repertoires were generated with immunoSEQ multiplex PCR, while TCRdb's copy carries only in-frame clones and drops some. The sample comprises 1.5 million to 2.5 million clones, just under 95% of which are singletons, and more than 0.9% rests with the top ten. Positively selected for CCR7, the CD45RO-negative cells used as naive CD8 cells excluded terminally differentiated effector memory CD45RA+ cells. Material for sequencing was naive CD8+ T cells sorted from blood. The sequence came from a man in his late teens or twenties in good health.

The CDR3 region is CASSPTTSYNEQFF. The CDR3 bases are TGTGCCAGCAGCCCGACTACCAGCTACAATGAGCAGTTCTTC. V is TRBV7-6 and J is TRBJ2-1; possibly TRBD2 for D (5 bases). The germline V gene has CDR1 SGHVS and CDR2 FNYEAQ. The CDR3 spans 14 residues. Deletions cut 5 bases from V and 3 bases from J, with 11 bases between.